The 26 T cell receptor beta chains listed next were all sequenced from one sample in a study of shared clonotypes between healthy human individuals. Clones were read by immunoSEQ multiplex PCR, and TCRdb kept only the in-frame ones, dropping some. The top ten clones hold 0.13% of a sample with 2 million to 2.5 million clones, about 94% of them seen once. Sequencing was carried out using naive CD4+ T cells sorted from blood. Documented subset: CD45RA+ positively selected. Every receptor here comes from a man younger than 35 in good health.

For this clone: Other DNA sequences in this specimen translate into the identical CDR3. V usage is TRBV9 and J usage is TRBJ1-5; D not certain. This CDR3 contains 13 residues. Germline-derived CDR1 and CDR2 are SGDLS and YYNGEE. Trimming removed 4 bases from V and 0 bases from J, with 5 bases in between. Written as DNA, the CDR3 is TGTGCCAGCAGCACCGATAGCAATCAGCCCCAGCATTTT. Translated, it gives CASSTDSNQPQHF.

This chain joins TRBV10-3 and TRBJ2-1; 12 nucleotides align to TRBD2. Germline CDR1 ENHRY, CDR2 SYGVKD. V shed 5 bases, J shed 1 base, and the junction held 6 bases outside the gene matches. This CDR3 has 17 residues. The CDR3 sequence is CAISSTSGGFSYNEQFF. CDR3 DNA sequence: TGTGCCATCAGTTCTACTAGCGGGGGGTTTTCCTACAATGAGCAGTTCTTC.

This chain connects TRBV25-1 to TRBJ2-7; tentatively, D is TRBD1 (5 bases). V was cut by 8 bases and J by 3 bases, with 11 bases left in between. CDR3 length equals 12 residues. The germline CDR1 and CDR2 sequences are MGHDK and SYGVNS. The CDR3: CASPDRNYEQYF. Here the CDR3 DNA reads TGTGCCAGCCCTGACAGAAACTACGAGCAGTACTTC.

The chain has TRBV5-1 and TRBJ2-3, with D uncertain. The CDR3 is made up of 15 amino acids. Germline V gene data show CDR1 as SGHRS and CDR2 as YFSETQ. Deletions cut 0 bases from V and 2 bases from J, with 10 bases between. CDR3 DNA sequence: TGCGCCAGCAGCTTGGACTCCACCTCCACAGATACGCAGTATTTT. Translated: CASSLDSTSTDTQYF.

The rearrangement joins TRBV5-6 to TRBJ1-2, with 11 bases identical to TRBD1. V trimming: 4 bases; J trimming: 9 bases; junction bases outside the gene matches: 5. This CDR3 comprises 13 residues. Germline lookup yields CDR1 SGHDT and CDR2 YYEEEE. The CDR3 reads CASSGQGAYRYTF. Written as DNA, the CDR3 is TGTGCCAGCAGCGGACAGGGGGCCTACCGCTACACCTTC.

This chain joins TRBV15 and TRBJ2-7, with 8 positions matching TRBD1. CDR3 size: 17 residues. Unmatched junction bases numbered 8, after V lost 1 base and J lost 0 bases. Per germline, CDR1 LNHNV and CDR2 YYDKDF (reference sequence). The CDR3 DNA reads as TGTGCCACCAGCAGAGGGCAGGGGGCCCCCCTCTCCTACGAGCAGTACTTC. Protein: CATSRGQGAPLSYEQYF.

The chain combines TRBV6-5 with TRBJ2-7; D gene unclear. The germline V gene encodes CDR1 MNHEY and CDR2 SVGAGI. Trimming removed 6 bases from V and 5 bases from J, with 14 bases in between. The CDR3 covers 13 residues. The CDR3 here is CASRSQDRHEQYF. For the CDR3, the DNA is TGTGCCAGCAGATCCCAGGATCGACACGAGCAGTACTTC.

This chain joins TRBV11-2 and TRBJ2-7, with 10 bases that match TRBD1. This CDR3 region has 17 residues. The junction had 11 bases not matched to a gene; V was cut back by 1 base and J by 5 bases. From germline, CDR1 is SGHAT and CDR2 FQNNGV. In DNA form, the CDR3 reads TGTGCCAGCAGCTTAGGGGGACGGGACAGGGGAAGCCACGAGCAGTACTTC. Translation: CASSLGGRDRGSHEQYF.

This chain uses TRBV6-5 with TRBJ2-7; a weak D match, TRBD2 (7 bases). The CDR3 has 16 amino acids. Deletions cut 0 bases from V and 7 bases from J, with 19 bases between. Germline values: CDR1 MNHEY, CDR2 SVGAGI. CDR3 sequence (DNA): TGTGCCAGCAGTTACTCGGCGGGGGCGACCTTGGGGGAGCAGTACTTC. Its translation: CASSYSAGATLGEQYF.

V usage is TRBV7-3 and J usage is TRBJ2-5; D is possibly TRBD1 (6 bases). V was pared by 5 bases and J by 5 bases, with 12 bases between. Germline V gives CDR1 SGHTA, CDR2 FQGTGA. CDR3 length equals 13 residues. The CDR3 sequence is CASSPGQLETQYF. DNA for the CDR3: TGTGCCAGCAGCCCAGGACAGTTGGAGACCCAGTACTTC.

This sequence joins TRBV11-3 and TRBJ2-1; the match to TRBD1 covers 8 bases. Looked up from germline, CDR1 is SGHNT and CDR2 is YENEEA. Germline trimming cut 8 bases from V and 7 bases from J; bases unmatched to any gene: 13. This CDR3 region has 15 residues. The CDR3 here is CASGATGGQGNEQFF. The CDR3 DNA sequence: TGTGCCAGCGGCGCAACAGGGGGTCAAGGTAATGAGCAGTTCTTC.

CDR3 DNA sequence: TGTGCCAGCAGAGACAGTATCTACTTAGGGGAGGCTTTCTTT. This sequence encodes CASRDSIYLGEAFF. The gene calls are TRBV25-1 and TRBJ1-1, with a possible D match to TRBD1 (5 bases). This CDR3 comprises 14 residues. Germline lookup yields CDR1 MGHDK and CDR2 SYGVNS. V lost 6 bases, J lost 11 bases, and 22 bases lay in between.

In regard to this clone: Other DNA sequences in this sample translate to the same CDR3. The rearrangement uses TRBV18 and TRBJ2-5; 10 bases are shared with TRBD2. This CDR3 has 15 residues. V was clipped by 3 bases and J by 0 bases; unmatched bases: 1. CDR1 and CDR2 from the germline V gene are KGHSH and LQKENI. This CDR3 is CASSPSGGYQETQYF. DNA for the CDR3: TGTGCCAGCTCACCTAGCGGGGGGTACCAAGAGACCCAGTACTTC. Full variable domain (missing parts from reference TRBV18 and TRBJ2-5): NAGVMQNPRHLVRRRGQEARLRCSPMKGHSHVYWYRQLPEEGLKFMVYLQKENIIDESGMPKERFSAEFPKEGPSILRIQQVVRGDSAAYFCASSPSGGYQETQYFGPGTRLLVL.

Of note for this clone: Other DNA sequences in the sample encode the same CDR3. CDR3 amino acids: CASRGQGANTIYF. The CDR3 DNA reads as TGTGCCAGCAGGGGACAGGGGGCGAACACCATATATTTT. The chain uses TRBV6-6 and TRBJ1-3; 12 bases line up with TRBD1. The length of the CDR3 is 13 residues. Germline CDR1 and CDR2: MNHNY and SVGAGI (reference sequence). Germline trimming cut 6 bases from V and 7 bases from J; bases unmatched to any gene: 1.

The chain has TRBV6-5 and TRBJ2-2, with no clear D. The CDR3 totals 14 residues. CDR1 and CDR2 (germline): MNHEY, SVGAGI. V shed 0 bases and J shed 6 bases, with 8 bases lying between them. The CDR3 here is CASSYSNRPGELFF. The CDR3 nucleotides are TGTGCCAGCAGTTACTCGAACCGGCCCGGGGAGCTGTTTTTT.

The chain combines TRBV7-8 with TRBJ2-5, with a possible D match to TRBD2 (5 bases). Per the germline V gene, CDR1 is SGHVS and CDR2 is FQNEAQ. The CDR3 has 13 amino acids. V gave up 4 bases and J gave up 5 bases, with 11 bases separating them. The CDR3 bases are TGTGCCAGCAGCTCGACCCCGGGGGAGACCCAGTACTTC. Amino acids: CASSSTPGETQYF.

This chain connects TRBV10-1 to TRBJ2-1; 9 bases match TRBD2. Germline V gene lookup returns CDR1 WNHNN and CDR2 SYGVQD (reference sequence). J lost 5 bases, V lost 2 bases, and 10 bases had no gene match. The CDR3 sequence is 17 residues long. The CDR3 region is CASSEMRREGVDNEQFF. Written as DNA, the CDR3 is TGCGCCAGCAGTGAGATGCGGCGGGAGGGCGTAGACAATGAGCAGTTCTTC.

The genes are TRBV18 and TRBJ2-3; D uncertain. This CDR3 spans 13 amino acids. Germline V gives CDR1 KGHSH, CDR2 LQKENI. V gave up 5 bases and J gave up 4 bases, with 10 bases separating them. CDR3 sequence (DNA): TGTGCCAGCTCATCGTCCTCGGCAGATACGCAGTATTTT. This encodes CASSSSSADTQYF.

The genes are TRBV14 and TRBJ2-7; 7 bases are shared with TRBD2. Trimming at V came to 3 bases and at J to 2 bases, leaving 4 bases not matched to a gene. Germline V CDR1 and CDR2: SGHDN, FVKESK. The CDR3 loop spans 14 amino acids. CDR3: CASSQAGVAYEQYF. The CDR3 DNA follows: TGTGCCAGCAGCCAGGCGGGAGTCGCCTACGAGCAGTACTTC.

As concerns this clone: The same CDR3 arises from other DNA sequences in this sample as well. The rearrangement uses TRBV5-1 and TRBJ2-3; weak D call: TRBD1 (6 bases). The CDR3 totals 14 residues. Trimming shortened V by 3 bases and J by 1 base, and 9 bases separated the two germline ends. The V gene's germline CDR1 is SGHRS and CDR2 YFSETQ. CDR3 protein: CASSSRQGTDTQYF. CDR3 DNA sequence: TGCGCCAGCAGCTCTAGACAGGGCACAGATACGCAGTATTTT.

The CDR3 reads CASSVRRDQPQHF. The CDR3 DNA reads TGTGCCAGCAGTGTCCGGAGAGATCAGCCCCAGCATTTT. V usage is TRBV2 and J usage is TRBJ1-5; unclear D gene. CDR3 size: 13 residues. Germline V gene data show CDR1 as SNHLY and CDR2 as FYNNEI. V was clipped by 4 bases and J by 5 bases, with 9 bases between them.

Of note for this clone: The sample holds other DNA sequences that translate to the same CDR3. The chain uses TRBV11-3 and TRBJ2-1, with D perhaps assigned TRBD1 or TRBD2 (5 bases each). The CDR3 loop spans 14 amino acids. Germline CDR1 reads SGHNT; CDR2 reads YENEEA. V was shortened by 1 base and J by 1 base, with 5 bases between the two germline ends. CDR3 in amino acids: CASSLGGSYNEQFF. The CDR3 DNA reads TGTGCCAGCAGCTTAGGGGGGTCCTACAATGAGCAGTTCTTC.

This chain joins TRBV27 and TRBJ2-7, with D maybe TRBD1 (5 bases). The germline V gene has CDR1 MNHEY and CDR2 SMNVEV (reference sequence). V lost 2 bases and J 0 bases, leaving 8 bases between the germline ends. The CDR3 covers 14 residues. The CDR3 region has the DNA TGTGCCAGCAGTTTACGACAGAGCTCCTACGAGCAGTACTTC. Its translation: CASSLRQSSYEQYF.

CDR3 loop: CAGRQGPTYNEQFF. The CDR3 DNA is TGTGCCGGCCGACAGGGACCGACCTACAATGAGCAGTTCTTC. This chain joins TRBV6-1 and TRBJ2-1; 7 nucleotides line up with TRBD1. CDR1 and CDR2 from the germline V gene are MNHNS and SASEGT. Germline trimming cut 11 bases from V and 2 bases from J; bases unmatched to any gene: 9. There are 14 residues in the CDR3.

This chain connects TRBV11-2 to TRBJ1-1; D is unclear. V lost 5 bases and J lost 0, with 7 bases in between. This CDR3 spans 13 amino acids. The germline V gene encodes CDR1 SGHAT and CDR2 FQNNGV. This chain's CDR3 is CASSRFMNTEAFF. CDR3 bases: TGTGCCAGCAGCAGGTTCATGAACACTGAAGCTTTCTTT.

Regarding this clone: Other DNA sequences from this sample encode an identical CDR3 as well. The CDR3 loop reads CASSLESLETQYF. Here the CDR3 DNA reads TGCGCCAGCAGCTTGGAATCGTTAGAGACCCAGTACTTC. The chain recombines TRBV5-1 with TRBJ2-5; D gene uncertain. The V gene lost 0 bases and the J gene lost 4 bases, with 7 bases spanning the gap. Germline CDR1 SGHRS, CDR2 YFSETQ. This CDR3 has 13 residues.